The rows below give T cell receptor beta chains drawn from one sample of a study of cytomegalovirus exposure and HLA in healthy donors. Generated by immunoSEQ multiplex PCR, the TCRdb table keeps only in-frame clones and is missing some. This sample yields 100,000 to 150,000 clones, of which around 85% are seen a single time; 1.5% to 2% belongs to the top ten. Input material: PBMCs. Receptors were obtained from a boy younger than 18 in good health and CMV-seronegative. Both conserved end residues are part of each CDR3. D genes are given only for firm matches. Rows may omit the clone size; those that give it use once, few, many or a size class.

TRBV27,NA,TRBJ1-1,once,CASSPRQTPLSAFF,TGTGCCAGCAGTCCCCGACAGACCCCTTTGAGTGCTTTCTTT
TRBV4-3,TRBD2,TRBJ2-3,few,CASSRAGGTDTQYF,TGCGCCAGCAGTCGAGCGGGAGGCACAGATACGCAGTATTTT
TRBV11-2,NA,TRBJ1-5,NA,CASSLDVRVNQPQHF,TGTGCCAGCAGCTTAGACGTCAGGGTCAATCAGCCCCAGCATTTT
TRBV2,NA,TRBJ2-7,NA,CASSKDTYEQYF,TGTGCCAGCAGTAAGGACACATACGAGCAGTACTTC
TRBV5-1,NA,TRBJ2-3,NA,CASSLYGIADTQYF,TGCGCCAGCAGCTTGTACGGGATCGCAGATACGCAGTATTTT
TRBV6-4,NA,TRBJ2-3,NA,CASSEGEWDTQYF,TGTGCCAGCAGTGAAGGAGAATGGGATACGCAGTATTTT
TRBV19,TRBD1,TRBJ1-3,NA,CASTFGVDRGHGNTIYF,TGTGCCAGTACCTTTGGGGTAGACAGGGGCCATGGAAACACCATATATTTT
TRBV7-6,NA,TRBJ1-2,NA,CASSSDIGGYGYTF,TGTGCCAGCAGTTCGGACATAGGGGGATATGGCTACACCTTC
TRBV9,NA,TRBJ2-3,NA,CASSVGPGVDTQYF,TGTGCCAGCAGCGTAGGGCCGGGGGTGGATACGCAGTATTTT
TRBV7-9,NA,TRBJ1-4,once,CASRVEGLSEKLFF,TGTGCCAGCAGGGTGGAGGGTTTAAGTGAAAAACTGTTTTTT
TRBV5-4,TRBD1,TRBJ1-2,once,CASSLRGQGAGGYTF,TGTGCCAGCAGCTTGAGGGGACAGGGGGCTGGTGGCTACACCTTC
TRBV2,TRBD1,TRBJ2-7,NA,CASSEWDRASEQYF,TGTGCCAGCAGTGAATGGGACAGGGCCTCCGAGCAGTACTTC
TRBV4-1,TRBD1,TRBJ1-5,few,CASSQVDRDGNQPQHF,TGCGCCAGCAGCCAAGTAGACAGGGATGGCAATCAGCCCCAGCATTTT
TRBV2,TRBD1,TRBJ1-1,few,CASCQGENTEAFF,TGTGCCAGCTGCCAGGGGGAGAACACTGAAGCTTTCTTT
TRBV27,NA,TRBJ1-2,NA,CASSPWAGYGYTF,TGTGCCAGCAGTCCATGGGCGGGCTATGGCTACACCTTC
TRBV6-1,NA,TRBJ2-7,NA,CASTLSRGGDYEQYF,TGTGCCAGCACCCTTTCGAGGGGAGGAGATTACGAGCAGTACTTC
TRBV5-6,NA,TRBJ2-5,NA,CASSLGPQETQYF,TGTGCCAGCAGCTTGGGGCCGCAAGAGACCCAGTACTTC
TRBV28,NA,TRBJ1-5,NA,CASSWTGGWPQHF,TGTGCCAGCAGTTGGACGGGGGGGTGGCCCCAGCATTTT
TRBV6-5,NA,TRBJ2-7,NA,CASKETKGIGEQYF,TGTGCCAGCAAGGAGACAAAGGGGATTGGCGAGCAGTACTTC
TRBV5-1,TRBD2,TRBJ2-3,once,CASSLVPSGGTDTQYF,TGCGCCAGCAGCTTGGTACCTAGCGGGGGCACAGATACGCAGTATTTT
TRBV10-3,TRBD1,TRBJ1-1,NA,CAISGTGGRSEAFF,TGTGCCATCAGTGGGACAGGGGGTCGTAGTGAAGCTTTCTTT
TRBV18,TRBD1,TRBJ2-7,NA,CASSPNRDSTYEQYF,TGTGCCAGCTCACCCAACCGGGACAGTACCTACGAGCAGTACTTC
TRBV4-1,TRBD2,TRBJ2-7,few,CASSQEQAGGYEQYF,TGCGCCAGCAGCCAAGAGCAAGCGGGGGGCTACGAGCAGTACTTC
TRBV4-3,TRBD1,TRBJ2-1,NA,CASSHPGQRPNEQFF,TGCGCCAGCAGCCACCCGGGACAGCGGCCCAATGAGCAGTTCTTC
TRBV5-8,TRBD2,TRBJ2-5,NA,CASRKLAGGEQYF,TGTGCCAGCAGGAAACTAGCGGGAGGAGAGCAGTACTTC
TRBV19,TRBD1,TRBJ2-7,NA,CASSRKTGTGPYEQYF,TGTGCCAGTAGTAGGAAAACCGGGACAGGGCCCTACGAGCAGTACTTC
TRBV7-2,NA,TRBJ2-3,NA,CASSLDGTRSSTDTQYF,TGTGCCAGCAGCTTAGATGGCACCCGTTCTAGCACAGATACGCAGTATTTT
TRBV7-2,TRBD2,TRBJ2-7,NA,CASSDRTSGTYEQYF,TGTGCCAGCAGCGACCGGACTAGCGGGACATACGAGCAGTACTTC
TRBV4-3,NA,TRBJ2-7,NA,CASSQGTDYEQYF,TGCGCCAGCAGCCAAGGGACAGACTACGAGCAGTACTTC
TRBV4-2,NA,TRBJ2-2,NA,CASSQAQNTGELFF,TGTGCCAGCAGCCAAGCACAGAACACCGGGGAGCTGTTTTTT
TRBV25-1,NA,TRBJ2-2,NA,CASSETGNTGELFF,TGTGCCAGCAGTGAAACAGGGAACACCGGGGAGCTGTTTTTT
TRBV29-1,TRBD2,TRBJ2-3,once,CSVSSGGTDTQYF,TGCAGCGTTTCTAGCGGGGGCACAGATACGCAGTATTTT
TRBV12-5,NA,TRBJ1-1,NA,CASGVPQGTEAFF,TGTGCTAGTGGCGTCCCTCAGGGCACTGAAGCTTTCTTT
TRBV7-9,TRBD2,TRBJ2-1,few,CASSPLGLAATNEQFF,TGTGCCAGCAGCCCGCTGGGACTAGCGGCAACCAATGAGCAGTTCTTC
TRBV4-2,NA,TRBJ1-2,NA,CASSQGEGANYGYTF,TGTGCCAGCAGCCAGGGAGAGGGAGCTAACTATGGCTACACCTTC
TRBV30,TRBD2,TRBJ2-2,NA,CAWTAGGLAGLRELFF,TGTGCCTGGACCGCCGGGGGACTAGCGGGGCTCCGGGAGCTGTTTTTT
TRBV29-1,NA,TRBJ1-2,NA,CSVVGAGIYGYTF,TGCAGCGTTGTGGGGGCCGGTATCTATGGCTACACCTTC
TRBV6-1,NA,TRBJ2-7,NA,CASSELPTFGYEQYF,TGTGCCAGCAGTGAACTGCCGACTTTTGGCTACGAGCAGTACTTC
TRBV10-3,TRBD1,TRBJ1-2,NA,CATGTGSGYGYTF,TGTGCCACGGGGACAGGGTCAGGGTATGGCTACACCTTC
TRBV2,NA,TRBJ2-3,NA,CASSGDNLGTDTQYF,TGTGCCAGCAGTGGGGACAACCTGGGGACAGATACGCAGTATTTT
TRBV10-2,TRBD2,TRBJ2-3,NA,CASSESTSGSRRDTQYF,TGCGCCAGCAGTGAGTCAACTAGCGGGAGCAGAAGAGATACGCAGTATTTT
TRBV7-6,NA,TRBJ2-6,once,CASSPLGSASSGANVLTF,TGTGCCAGCAGCCCCCTAGGGAGTGCAAGCTCTGGGGCCAACGTCCTGACTTTC
TRBV6-6,TRBD2,TRBJ2-3,NA,CASSSTSGMGTDTQYF,TGTGCCAGCAGCTCAACTAGCGGGATGGGTACAGATACGCAGTATTTT
TRBV19,NA,TRBJ1-3,NA,CASEGAATSGNTIYF,TGTGCCAGCGAAGGGGCAGCCACCTCTGGAAACACCATATATTTT
TRBV11-2,NA,TRBJ1-2,NA,CASSPTLPYGYTF,TGTGCCAGCAGCCCTACACTACCCTATGGCTACACCTTC
TRBV19,NA,TRBJ2-7,NA,CATTPGAAGYEQYF,TGTGCCACCACCCCGGGGGCAGCGGGATACGAGCAGTACTTC
TRBV9,NA,TRBJ2-1,once,CASSAGDYNEQFF,TGTGCCAGCAGCGCGGGAGATTACAATGAGCAGTTCTTC
TRBV5-1,NA,TRBJ2-1,NA,CASSSSGNEQFF,TGCGCCAGCAGCTCGTCCGGCAATGAGCAGTTCTTC
TRBV7-8,TRBD1,TRBJ2-7,NA,CASSLARVTGREQYF,TGTGCCAGCAGCTTAGCGAGGGTGACAGGGCGGGAGCAGTACTTC
TRBV18,NA,TRBJ1-3,NA,CASSPQQDSGNTIYF,TGTGCCAGCTCACCGCAACAGGATTCGGGAAACACCATATATTTT
TRBV4-3,NA,TRBJ2-2,NA,CASSQTTLGANTGELFF,TGCGCCAGCAGCCAGACTACTCTAGGAGCGAACACCGGGGAGCTGTTTTTT
TRBV9,NA,TRBJ1-1,NA,CASSDRDTEAFF,TGTGCCAGCAGCGACAGGGACACTGAAGCTTTCTTT
TRBV5-1,TRBD2,TRBJ2-1,NA,CASSPNGLAGGDPKNNEQFF,TGCGCCAGCAGCCCAAATGGACTAGCGGGAGGGGATCCCAAAAACAATGAGCAGTTCTTC